This T cell receptor beta chain originates from a study of response to subunit inactivated influenza vaccine. The germline V and J ends were trimmed by 1 base and 4 bases, with 7 bases remaining between them. Germline assignment: CDR1 SGHTA and CDR2 FQGNSA. The CDR3 extends over 14 amino acids. Each CDR3 protein gets one entry after TCRdb re-called the RT-PCR reads with MiXCR. This table has about 570,000 distinct CDR3 sequences, around 10% appearing once. Separately, the same data were catalogued under a study of T cells expressing NK-cell markers. That study adds: cDNA encoding TCR beta was synthesized via 5'RACE template switching incorporating UMIs. Just one sequenced donor of eight was HCMV-seronegative, while seven were seropositive.

This specimen was PBMCs from blood, taken on the day of vaccination. The TCR comes from a man aged 45-60 years who received an inactivated influenza vaccine. The chain combines TRBV7-2 with TRBJ1-4; TRBD1 might be the D (6 bases). The CDR3 sequence: CASSLGRGNEKLFF. CDR3 DNA sequence: TGTGCCAGCAGCTTAGGCAGGGGTAATGAAAAACTGTTTTTT. The full variable domain, in which reference TRBV7-2 and TRBJ1-4 provide the parts outside the CDR3, is GAGVSQSPSNKVTEKGKDVELRCDPISGHTALYWYRQSLGQGLEFLIYFQGNSAPDKSGLPSDRFSAERTGGSVSTLTIQRTQQEDSAVYLCASSLGRGNEKLFFGSGTQLSVL.